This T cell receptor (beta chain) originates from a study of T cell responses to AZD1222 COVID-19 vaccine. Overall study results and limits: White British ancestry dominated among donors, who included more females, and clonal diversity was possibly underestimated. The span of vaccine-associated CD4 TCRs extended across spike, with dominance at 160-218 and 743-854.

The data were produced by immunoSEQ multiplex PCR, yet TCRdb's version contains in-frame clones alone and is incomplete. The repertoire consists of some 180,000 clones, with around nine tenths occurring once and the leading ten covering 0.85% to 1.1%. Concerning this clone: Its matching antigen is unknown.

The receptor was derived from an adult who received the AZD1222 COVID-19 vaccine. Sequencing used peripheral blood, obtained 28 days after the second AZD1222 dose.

This CDR3 reads CASSQVLGASYNEQFF. The CDR3 coding sequence is TGTGCCAGCAGCCAAGTCCTGGGGGCGTCCTACAATGAGCAGTTCTTC. The rearrangement links TRBV3-1 (or the pseudogene TRBV3-2) to TRBJ2-1; a possible D gene is TRBD1 (6 bases). The CDR3 spans 16 residues. V lost 1 base and J lost 1, with 11 bases in between. Per the germline V gene, CDR1 is LGHDT and CDR2 is YNNKEL (reference sequence).